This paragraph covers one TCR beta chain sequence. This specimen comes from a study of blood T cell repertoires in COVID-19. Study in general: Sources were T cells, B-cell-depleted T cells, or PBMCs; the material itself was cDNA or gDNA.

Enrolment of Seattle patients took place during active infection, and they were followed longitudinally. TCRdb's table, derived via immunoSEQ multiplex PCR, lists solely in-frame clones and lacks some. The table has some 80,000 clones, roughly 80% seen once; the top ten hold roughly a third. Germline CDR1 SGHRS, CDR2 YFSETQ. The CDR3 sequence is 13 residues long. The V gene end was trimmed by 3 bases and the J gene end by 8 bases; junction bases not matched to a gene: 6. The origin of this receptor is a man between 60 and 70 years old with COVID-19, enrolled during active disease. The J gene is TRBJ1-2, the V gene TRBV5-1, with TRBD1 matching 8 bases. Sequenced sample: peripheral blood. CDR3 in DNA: TGCGCCAGCAGCTCGGGACAGGTGGGAGGCTACACCTTC. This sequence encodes CASSSGQVGGYTF.